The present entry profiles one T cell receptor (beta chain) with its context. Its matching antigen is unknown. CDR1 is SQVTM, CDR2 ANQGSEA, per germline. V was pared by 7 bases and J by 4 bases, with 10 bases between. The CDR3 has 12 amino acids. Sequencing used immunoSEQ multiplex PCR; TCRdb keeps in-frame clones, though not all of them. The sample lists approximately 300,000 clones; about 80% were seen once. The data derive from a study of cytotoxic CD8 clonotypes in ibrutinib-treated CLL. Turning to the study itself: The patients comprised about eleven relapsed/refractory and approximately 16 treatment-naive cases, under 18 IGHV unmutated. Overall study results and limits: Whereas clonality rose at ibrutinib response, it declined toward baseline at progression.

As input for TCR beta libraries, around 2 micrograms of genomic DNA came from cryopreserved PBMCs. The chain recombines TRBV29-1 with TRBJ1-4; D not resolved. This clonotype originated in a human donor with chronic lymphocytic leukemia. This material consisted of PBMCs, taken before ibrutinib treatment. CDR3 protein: CSAQYSNEKLFF. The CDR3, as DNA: TGCAGCGCCCAGTACAGTAATGAAAAACTGTTTTTT.